The 2 T cell receptor beta chains given below trace back to one sample, sequenced in a study of response to subunit inactivated influenza vaccine (dated by TCRdb to the late 2010s). The library was produced with RT-PCR. TCRdb records Illumina HiSeq 2500 as the sequencer. In-frame beta chains were kept once TCRdb had trimmed the public reads at Q25 with fastp and called clones with MiXCR. Each entry merges the rows of one CDR3 protein and shows their most common DNA and genes. This sample holds 150,000 to 200,000 distinct CDR3 sequences; about a tenth were observed only once. Of the sample, around 12% is held by the ten largest clones. Sample time point, as interpreted from the label and publication: around 45 days after influenza vaccine administration. This specimen consisted of non-naive T cells sorted from PBMCs, obtained around seven weeks after vaccination. Per the publication, the cell subset or site label means: memory T cell fraction. The receptors here all came from a man aged 45 to 65 who received an inactivated influenza vaccine. Donor details come from another sample of the same person, matched by shared clones.

The CDR3 protein is CSAWTSNQETQYF. DNA of the CDR3: TGCAGTGCTTGGACATCGAACCAAGAGACCCAGTACTTC. V and J are TRBV20-1 and TRBJ2-5, with D perhaps TRBD1 (5 bases). CDR3 length: 13 residues. Germline values: CDR1 DFQATT, CDR2 SNEGSKA (reference sequence). V gave up 5 bases and J gave up 0 bases, with 10 bases separating them.

The genes are TRBV12-3 or TRBV12-4 and TRBJ1-4; 7 bases line up with TRBD1. The CDR3 is made up of 15 amino acids. The ends lost 2 bases at V and 6 bases at J; junction bases unmatched: 6. Written as DNA, the CDR3 is TGTGCCAGCAGTTTAAACAGGGGTCCCTATGAAAAACTGTTTTTT. The encoded protein is CASSLNRGPYEKLFF.